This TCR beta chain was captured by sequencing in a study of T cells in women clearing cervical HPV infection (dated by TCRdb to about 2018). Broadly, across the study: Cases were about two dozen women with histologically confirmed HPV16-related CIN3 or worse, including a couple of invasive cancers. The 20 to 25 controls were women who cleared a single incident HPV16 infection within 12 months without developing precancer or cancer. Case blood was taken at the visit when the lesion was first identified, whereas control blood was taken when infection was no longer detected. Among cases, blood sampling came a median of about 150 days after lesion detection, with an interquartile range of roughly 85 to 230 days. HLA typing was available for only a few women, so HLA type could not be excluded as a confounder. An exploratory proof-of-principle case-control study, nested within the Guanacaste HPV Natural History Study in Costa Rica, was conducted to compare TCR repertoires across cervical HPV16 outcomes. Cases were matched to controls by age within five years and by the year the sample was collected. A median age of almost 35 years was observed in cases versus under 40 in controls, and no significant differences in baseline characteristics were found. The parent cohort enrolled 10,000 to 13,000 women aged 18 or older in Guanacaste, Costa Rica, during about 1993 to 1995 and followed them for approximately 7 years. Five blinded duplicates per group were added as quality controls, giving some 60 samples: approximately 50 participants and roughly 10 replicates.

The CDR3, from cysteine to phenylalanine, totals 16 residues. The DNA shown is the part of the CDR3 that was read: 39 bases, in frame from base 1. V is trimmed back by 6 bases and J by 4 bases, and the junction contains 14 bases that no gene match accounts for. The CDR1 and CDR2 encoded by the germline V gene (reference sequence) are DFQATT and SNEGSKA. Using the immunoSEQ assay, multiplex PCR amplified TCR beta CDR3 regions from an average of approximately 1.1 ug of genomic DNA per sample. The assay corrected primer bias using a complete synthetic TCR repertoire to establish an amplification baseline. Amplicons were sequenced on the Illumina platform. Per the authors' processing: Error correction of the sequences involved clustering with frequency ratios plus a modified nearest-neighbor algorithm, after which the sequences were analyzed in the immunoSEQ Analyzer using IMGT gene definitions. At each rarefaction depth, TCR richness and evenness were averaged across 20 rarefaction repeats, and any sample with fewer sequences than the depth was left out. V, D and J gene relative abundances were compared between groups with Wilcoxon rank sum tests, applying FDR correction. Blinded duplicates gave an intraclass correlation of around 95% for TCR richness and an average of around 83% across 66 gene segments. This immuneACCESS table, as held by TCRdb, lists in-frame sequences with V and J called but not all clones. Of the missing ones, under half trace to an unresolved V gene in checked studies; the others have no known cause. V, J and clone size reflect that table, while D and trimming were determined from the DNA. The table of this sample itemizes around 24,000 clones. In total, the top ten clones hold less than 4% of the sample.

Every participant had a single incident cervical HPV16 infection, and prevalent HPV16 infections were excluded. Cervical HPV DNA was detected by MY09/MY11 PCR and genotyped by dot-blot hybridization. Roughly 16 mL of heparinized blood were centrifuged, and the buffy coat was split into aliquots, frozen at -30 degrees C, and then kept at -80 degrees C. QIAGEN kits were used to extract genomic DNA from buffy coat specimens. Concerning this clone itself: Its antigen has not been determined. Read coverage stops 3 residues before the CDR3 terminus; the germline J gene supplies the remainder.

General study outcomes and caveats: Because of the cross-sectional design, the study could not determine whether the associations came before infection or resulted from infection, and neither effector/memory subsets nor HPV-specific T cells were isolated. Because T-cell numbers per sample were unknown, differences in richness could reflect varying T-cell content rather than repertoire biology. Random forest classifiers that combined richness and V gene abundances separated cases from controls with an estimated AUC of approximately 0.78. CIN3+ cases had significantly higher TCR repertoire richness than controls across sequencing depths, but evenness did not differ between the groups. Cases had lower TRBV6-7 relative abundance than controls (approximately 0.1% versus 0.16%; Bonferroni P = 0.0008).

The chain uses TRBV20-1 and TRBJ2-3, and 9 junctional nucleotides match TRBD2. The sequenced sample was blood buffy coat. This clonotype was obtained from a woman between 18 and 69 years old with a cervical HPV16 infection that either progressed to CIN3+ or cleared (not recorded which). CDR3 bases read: TGCAGTGCCGGTCAACTTAGCGGGGGCATTGCAGATACG. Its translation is CSAGQLSGGIADT. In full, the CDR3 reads CSAGQLSGGIADTQYF.